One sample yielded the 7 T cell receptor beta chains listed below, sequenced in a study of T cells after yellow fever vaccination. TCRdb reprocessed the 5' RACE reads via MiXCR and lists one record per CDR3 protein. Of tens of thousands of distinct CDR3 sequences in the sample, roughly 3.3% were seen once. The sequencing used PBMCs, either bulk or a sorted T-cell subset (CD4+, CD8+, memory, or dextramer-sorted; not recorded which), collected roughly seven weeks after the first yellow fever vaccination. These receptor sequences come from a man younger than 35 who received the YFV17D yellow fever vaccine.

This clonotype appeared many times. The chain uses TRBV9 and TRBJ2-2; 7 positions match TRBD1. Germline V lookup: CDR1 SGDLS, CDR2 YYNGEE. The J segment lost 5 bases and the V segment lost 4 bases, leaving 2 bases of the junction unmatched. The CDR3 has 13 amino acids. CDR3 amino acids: CASSPQGTGELFF. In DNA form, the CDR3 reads TGTGCCAGCAGCCCACAGGGGACCGGGGAGCTGTTTTTT.

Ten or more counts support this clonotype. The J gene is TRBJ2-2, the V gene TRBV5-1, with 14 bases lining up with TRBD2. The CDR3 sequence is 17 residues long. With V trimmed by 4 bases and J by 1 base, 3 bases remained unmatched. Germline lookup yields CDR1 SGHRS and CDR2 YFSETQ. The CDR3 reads CASSLGTSGRNTGELFF. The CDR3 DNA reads TGCGCCAGCAGCCTCGGGACTAGCGGGAGGAACACCGGGGAGCTGTTTTTT.

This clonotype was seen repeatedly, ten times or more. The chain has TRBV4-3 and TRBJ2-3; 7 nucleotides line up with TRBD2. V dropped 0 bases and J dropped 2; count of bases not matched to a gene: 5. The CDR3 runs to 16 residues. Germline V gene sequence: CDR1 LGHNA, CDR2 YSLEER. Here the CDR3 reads CASSQEGAGITDTQYF. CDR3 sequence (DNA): TGCGCCAGCAGCCAAGAGGGAGCGGGGATCACAGATACGCAGTATTTT.

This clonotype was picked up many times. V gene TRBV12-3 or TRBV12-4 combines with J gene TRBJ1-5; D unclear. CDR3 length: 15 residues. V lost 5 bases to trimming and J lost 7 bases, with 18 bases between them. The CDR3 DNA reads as TGTGCCAGCAGTCCCCCCGGAGGGCGAGAGCAGCCCCAGCATTTT. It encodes CASSPPGGREQPQHF.

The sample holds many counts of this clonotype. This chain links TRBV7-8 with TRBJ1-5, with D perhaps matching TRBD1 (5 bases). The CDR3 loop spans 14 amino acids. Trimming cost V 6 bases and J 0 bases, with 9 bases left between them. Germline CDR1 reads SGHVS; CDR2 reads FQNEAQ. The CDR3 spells CASSAQGSNQPQHF. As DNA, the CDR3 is TGTGCCAGCAGTGCGCAGGGTAGCAATCAGCCCCAGCATTTT. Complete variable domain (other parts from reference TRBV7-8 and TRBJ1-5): GAGVSQSPRYKVAKRGQDVALRCDPISGHVSLFWYQQALGQGPEFLTYFQNEAQLDKSGLPSDRFFAERPEGSVSTLKIQRTQQEDSAVYLCASSAQGSNQPQHFGDGTRLSIL.

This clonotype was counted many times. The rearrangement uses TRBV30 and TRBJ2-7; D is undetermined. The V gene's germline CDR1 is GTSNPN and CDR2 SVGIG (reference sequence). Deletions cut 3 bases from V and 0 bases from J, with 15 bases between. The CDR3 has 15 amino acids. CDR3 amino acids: CAWRAKGFGSYEQYF. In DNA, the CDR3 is TGTGCCTGGAGGGCGAAAGGGTTTGGCTCCTACGAGCAGTACTTC.

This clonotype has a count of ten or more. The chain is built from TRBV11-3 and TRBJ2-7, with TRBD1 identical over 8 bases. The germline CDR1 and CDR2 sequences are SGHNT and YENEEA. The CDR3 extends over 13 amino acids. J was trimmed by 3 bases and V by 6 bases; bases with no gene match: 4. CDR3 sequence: CASRMGTGYEQYF. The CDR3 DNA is TGTGCCAGCAGGATGGGGACAGGCTACGAGCAGTACTTC.